These T cell receptor beta chains were read from a single sample in a study of blood T cell repertoires in COVID-19. Produced via immunoSEQ multiplex PCR; TCRdb's table is partial and in-frame only. The sample shows a few hundred thousand clones, 80% to 90% of them seen only once. Material: PBMCs or T cells enriched from blood (not recorded which). The receptor source for this set is a woman aged 40 to 55 with acute COVID-19. CDR3s include the opening cysteine and the closing phenylalanine or tryptophan. The order of the fields is D gene, V gene, J gene, clone size, CDR3 protein, CDR3 DNA. A D gene is named only where the DNA matches it firmly. The size field is filled for only some rows; it gives once, few, many or a size class.

d_call: TRBD1; v_call: TRBV10-3; j_call: TRBJ2-3; clone_size: -; cdr3_aa: CAISDRTGEGTDTQYF; cdr3_nt: TGTGCCATCAGTGACCGTACAGGGGAAGGCACAGATACGCAGTATTTT
d_call: -; v_call: TRBV2; j_call: TRBJ1-2; clone_size: -; cdr3_aa: CASSEFDALRGYTF; cdr3_nt: TGTGCCAGCAGTGAATTCGATGCCCTGAGAGGCTACACCTTC
d_call: TRBD2; v_call: TRBV4-2; j_call: TRBJ2-7; clone_size: few; cdr3_aa: CASSHQGGNSYEQYF; cdr3_nt: TGTGCCAGCAGCCACCAGGGAGGGAACTCCTACGAGCAGTACTTC
d_call: TRBD1; v_call: TRBV28; j_call: TRBJ2-7; clone_size: -; cdr3_aa: CASTTGGAIGEQYF; cdr3_nt: TGTGCCAGCACAACAGGGGGCGCCATCGGGGAGCAGTACTTC
d_call: TRBD2; v_call: TRBV9; j_call: TRBJ2-3; clone_size: -; cdr3_aa: CASSVGLAGARTDTQYF; cdr3_nt: TGTGCCAGCAGCGTCGGGCTAGCGGGGGCCCGCACAGATACGCAGTATTTT
d_call: -; v_call: TRBV6-5; j_call: TRBJ1-2; clone_size: -; cdr3_aa: CASSYLGAGATGYTF; cdr3_nt: TGTGCCAGCAGTTACCTCGGGGCGGGGGCTACTGGCTACACCTTC
d_call: TRBD2; v_call: TRBV5-3; j_call: TRBJ2-1; clone_size: -; cdr3_aa: CARSALLAGGDNEQFF; cdr3_nt: TGTGCCAGAAGCGCCTTACTAGCGGGGGGCGACAATGAGCAGTTCTTC
d_call: TRBD2; v_call: TRBV11-2; j_call: TRBJ2-1; clone_size: -; cdr3_aa: CASSSGTSGVNNEQFF; cdr3_nt: TGTGCCAGCAGCTCCGGGACTAGCGGGGTCAACAATGAGCAGTTCTTC
d_call: -; v_call: TRBV11-2; j_call: TRBJ1-3; clone_size: few; cdr3_aa: CASSLTSSGGAGNTIYF; cdr3_nt: TGTGCCAGCAGCTTAACATCCTCCGGGGGGGCTGGAAACACCATATATTTT
d_call: TRBD2; v_call: TRBV5-4; j_call: TRBJ2-1; clone_size: -; cdr3_aa: CASSWKAGGNYNEQFF; cdr3_nt: TGTGCCAGCAGCTGGAAAGCGGGGGGGAACTACAATGAGCAGTTCTTC
d_call: -; v_call: TRBV7-8; j_call: TRBJ1-4; clone_size: -; cdr3_aa: CASSFGDTYLFF; cdr3_nt: TGTGCCAGCAGCTTTGGGGACACCTATTTGTTTTTT
d_call: TRBD2; v_call: TRBV11-2; j_call: TRBJ2-1; clone_size: -; cdr3_aa: CASSLGSGRASYNEQFF; cdr3_nt: TGTGCCAGCAGCCTAGGTAGCGGGAGGGCCTCCTACAATGAGCAGTTCTTC
d_call: -; v_call: TRBV6-5; j_call: TRBJ1-2; clone_size: -; cdr3_aa: CASSRGQTNYGYTF; cdr3_nt: TGTGCCAGCAGCCGAGGCCAAACTAACTATGGCTACACCTTC
d_call: -; v_call: TRBV12-5; j_call: TRBJ1-5; clone_size: -; cdr3_aa: CASRDLGNQPQHF; cdr3_nt: TGTGCTAGTCGGGACTTGGGCAATCAGCCCCAGCATTTT
d_call: -; v_call: TRBV3-1/TRBV3-2; j_call: TRBJ1-1; clone_size: -; cdr3_aa: CASSPQGWDTEAFF; cdr3_nt: TGTGCCAGCAGCCCACAGGGATGGGACACTGAAGCTTTCTTT
d_call: -; v_call: TRBV18; j_call: TRBJ1-1; clone_size: -; cdr3_aa: CASSPLALGTEAFF; cdr3_nt: TGTGCCAGCTCACCACTAGCGCTTGGCACTGAAGCTTTCTTT
d_call: -; v_call: TRBV3-1/TRBV3-2; j_call: TRBJ2-3; clone_size: -; cdr3_aa: CASSGGWTTTDTQYF; cdr3_nt: TGTGCCAGCAGCGGGGGGTGGACGACCACAGATACGCAGTATTTT
d_call: TRBD2; v_call: TRBV5-6; j_call: TRBJ2-5; clone_size: -; cdr3_aa: CASSSRLLAGGPGETQYF; cdr3_nt: TGTGCCAGCAGCTCACGTTTACTAGCGGGGGGGCCAGGAGAGACCCAGTACTTC
d_call: -; v_call: TRBV27; j_call: TRBJ2-1; clone_size: -; cdr3_aa: CASRGTRGEQFF; cdr3_nt: TGTGCCAGCAGGGGGACGCGGGGTGAGCAGTTCTTC
d_call: TRBD2; v_call: TRBV6-5; j_call: TRBJ2-3; clone_size: -; cdr3_aa: CASASGGAGTQYF; cdr3_nt: TGTGCCAGCGCCAGCGGGGGGGCCGGTACGCAGTATTTT
d_call: -; v_call: TRBV15; j_call: TRBJ1-2; clone_size: -; cdr3_aa: CATSRDTVDYGYTF; cdr3_nt: TGTGCCACCAGCAGAGATACGGTTGACTATGGCTACACCTTC
d_call: -; v_call: TRBV5-1; j_call: TRBJ1-1; clone_size: -; cdr3_aa: CASSLMATGNTEAFF; cdr3_nt: TGCGCCAGCAGCTTGATGGCCACAGGGAACACTGAAGCTTTCTTT
d_call: TRBD1; v_call: TRBV18; j_call: TRBJ2-7; clone_size: -; cdr3_aa: CASSPGQGGEQYF; cdr3_nt: TGTGCCAGCTCACCTGGACAGGGAGGCGAGCAGTACTTC
d_call: TRBD2; v_call: TRBV5-4; j_call: TRBJ2-7; clone_size: many; cdr3_aa: CASSPEGLAPYEQYF; cdr3_nt: TGTGCCAGCAGCCCGGAAGGACTAGCGCCATACGAGCAGTACTTC
d_call: -; v_call: TRBV4-2; j_call: TRBJ1-6; clone_size: -; cdr3_aa: CASSQSEDSPLHF; cdr3_nt: TGTGCCAGCAGCCAATCGGAGGATTCACCCCTCCACTTT
d_call: -; v_call: TRBV9; j_call: TRBJ1-6; clone_size: -; cdr3_aa: CASSVDNNSPLHF; cdr3_nt: TGTGCCAGCAGCGTAGATAATAATTCACCCCTCCACTTT
d_call: -; v_call: TRBV19; j_call: TRBJ1-2; clone_size: few; cdr3_aa: CASSIVQGYNYGYTF; cdr3_nt: TGTGCCAGTAGTATCGTCCAGGGGTATAACTATGGCTACACCTTC
d_call: TRBD1; v_call: TRBV9; j_call: TRBJ2-6; clone_size: -; cdr3_aa: CASSVVGQGSGANVLTF; cdr3_nt: TGTGCCAGCAGCGTAGTGGGACAGGGGTCTGGGGCCAACGTCCTGACTTTC
d_call: -; v_call: TRBV9; j_call: TRBJ1-6; clone_size: -; cdr3_aa: CASSVEGPGGNSPLHF; cdr3_nt: TGTGCCAGCAGCGTAGAGGGGCCGGGGGGTAATTCACCCCTCCACTTT
d_call: -; v_call: TRBV28; j_call: TRBJ1-5; clone_size: -; cdr3_aa: CASSLSGFGRESNQPQHF; cdr3_nt: TGTGCCAGCAGTTTGAGCGGGTTTGGGCGGGAAAGCAATCAGCCCCAGCATTTT
d_call: -; v_call: TRBV4-1; j_call: TRBJ2-5; clone_size: -; cdr3_aa: CASSHQAGPQETQYF; cdr3_nt: TGCGCCAGCAGCCATCAAGCAGGCCCTCAAGAGACCCAGTACTTC